This record looks at one TCR beta chain sequence and its context. Antigen unknown. Healthy adults negative for HIV, lacking recent acute infections or vaccinations, served as donors. V was clipped by 2 bases and J by 3 bases, with 15 bases between them. CDR3 length: 16 residues. Germline CDR1 and CDR2: SGHDN and FVKESK. Using immunoSEQ multiplex PCR, the repertoire was profiled, and TCRdb retains in-frame clones only, with some absent. The sample records about 1 million clones, around 75% being singletons. The data stem from a study of shared clonotypes between healthy human individuals. Study-wide points: Collection of samples was limited to blood; tissue repertoires likely differ.

This TCR came from a man aged 18 to 29 in good health. The V call is TRBV14, the J call TRBJ2-3; D is unclear. The sequencing input was memory CD4+ T cells sorted from blood. Subset given: CD45RA-negative fraction. CDR3 region: CASSQRWPGPTDTQYF. In nucleotides, the CDR3 is TGTGCCAGCAGCCAACGATGGCCCGGGCCTACAGATACGCAGTATTTT.